The 24 T cell receptor beta chains listed next were all sequenced from one sample in a study of Ad26.COV2.S vaccination and SARS-CoV-2 variants. The assay was immunoSEQ multiplex PCR, and TCRdb's table has in-frame clones only and misses some. This sample carries around 250,000 clones, approximately 90% of them seen once, and the ten largest clones take less than 3%. The sample's treatment: 15 to 20 received Ad26.COV2.S at low or high dose, single or two shots; 5 received placebo; per-sample allocation not given. It was on day 63 after the first vaccine or placebo injection that samples were taken. Sequenced material: peripheral blood, taken in a trial of Ad26.COV2.S vaccine versus placebo. The receptors shown here come from a person aged 18 to 59 who received the Ad26.COV2.S COVID-19 vaccine or a placebo.

This clone came up a few times. This sample also contains other DNA sequences that code for the same CDR3. The chain couples TRBV11-1 to TRBJ2-1; no reliable D call. V lost 1 base to trimming and J lost 4 bases, with 2 bases between them. CDR3 length equals 12 residues. Germline V CDR1 and CDR2: SGHAT, FQDESV (reference sequence). The CDR3: CASSLGYNEQFF. CDR3 DNA sequence: TGTGCCAGCAGCTTAGGGTACAATGAGCAGTTCTTC.

In this sample, this clone turned up once. This chain links TRBV9 with TRBJ1-6, with a possible D match to TRBD1 (5 bases). Trimming pared 2 bases from V and 0 bases from J, leaving 9 bases between. The CDR3 length is 16 residues. Germline CDR1 reads SGDLS; CDR2 reads YYNGEE. As DNA, the CDR3 is TGTGCCAGCAGCGTGCGGGGGAGCTCCTATAATTCACCCCTCCACTTT. Its protein is CASSVRGSSYNSPLHF.

The CDR3 reads CASSRREGHSYNSPLHF. CDR3 DNA sequence: TGTGCCAGCAGCCGCCGGGAGGGGCACTCCTATAATTCACCCCTCCACTTT. V usage is TRBV6-2 or TRBV6-3 and J usage is TRBJ1-6, with D tentatively TRBD1 (5 bases). The CDR3 runs 17 residues. In germline, CDR1 is MNHEY, CDR2 SVGEGT. V dropped 6 bases and J dropped 0 bases, with 15 bases sitting between them.

The chain links TRBV6-1 to TRBJ1-2, with TRBD1 as a possible D gene (5 bases). The germline V gene has CDR1 MNHNS and CDR2 SASEGT. Trimming shortened V by 2 bases and J by 8 bases, and 9 bases separated the two germline ends. This CDR3 is built from 12 residues. CDR3 sequence reads: CASSENPGGYTF. CDR3 sequence (DNA): TGTGCCAGCAGTGAAAACCCAGGGGGCTACACCTTC.

The chain recombines TRBV27 with TRBJ1-6, with 9 positions matching TRBD1. The ends lost 4 bases at V and 4 bases at J; junction bases unmatched: 2. This CDR3 has 15 amino acids. The germline CDR1 and CDR2 sequences are MNHEY and SMNVEV (reference sequence). The CDR3 DNA reads as TGTGCCAGCAGTTCACAGGGGGCGTATAATTCACCCCTCCACTTT. This translates into CASSSQGAYNSPLHF.

The genes are TRBV21-1 and TRBJ2-1; the table's D call TRBD2 went unverified against the DNA. TRBV21-1 is designated a pseudogene. CDR3 length: 11 residues. CDR3 nucleotides: TGTGCCAGCACATTTAGCGAGGAGCAGTTCTTC. It codes for CASTFSEEQFF.

The rearrangement links TRBV6-1 to TRBJ2-5; D call uncertain. Deletions cut 3 bases from V and 5 bases from J, with 7 bases between. This CDR3 region has 12 residues. Germline CDR1 reads MNHNS; CDR2 reads SASEGT. The CDR3 loop reads CASSDIGETQYF. The CDR3 bases are TGTGCCAGCAGTGATATAGGGGAGACCCAGTACTTC.

The genes are TRBV29-1 and TRBJ1-2; D is unclear. CDR3 length equals 13 residues. Per the germline V gene, CDR1 is SQVTM and CDR2 is ANQGSEA. V shed 2 bases and J shed 5 bases, with 12 bases lying between them. The CDR3 DNA reads as TGCAGCGTTGAACGTCGTGCACGATATGGCTACACCTTC. It encodes CSVERRARYGYTF.

This clone is a singleton in its sample. This chain joins TRBV7-2 and TRBJ2-7; 8 bases line up with TRBD1. V gave up 2 bases and J gave up 3 bases; unmatched junction bases: 0. The CDR3 is 13 amino acids. The germline V gene has CDR1 SGHTA and CDR2 FQGNSA. The CDR3 here is CASSLTGGYEQYF. As DNA, the CDR3 is TGTGCCAGCAGCTTAACAGGGGGCTACGAGCAGTACTTC.

This clone was seen more than once but under ten times. The chain has TRBV6-2 or TRBV6-3 and TRBJ1-2; 7 nucleotides agree with TRBD1. The length of the CDR3 is 17 residues. CDR1 and CDR2 (germline): MNHEY, SVGEGT. The junction had 17 bases not matched to a gene; V was cut back by 6 bases and J by 4 bases. DNA for the CDR3: TGTGCCAGCAGCCGCCTCGACAGGGTTGGACCCCTCTATGGCTACACCTTC. Protein: CASSRLDRVGPLYGYTF.

This clone has a handful of counts. The CDR3 loop reads CASSSQGSYNSPLHF. CDR3 DNA sequence: TGTGCCAGCAGTTCACAGGGGTCCTATAATTCACCCCTCCACTTT. The rearrangement uses TRBV6-5 and TRBJ1-6; TRBD1 matches 7 bases. Germline V gene data show CDR1 as MNHEY and CDR2 as SVGAGI. The CDR3 covers 15 residues. The trim removed 4 bases at V and 1 base at J, leaving 1 base unmatched.

V and J are TRBV6-5 and TRBJ1-5, with unresolved D. The germline V gene has CDR1 MNHEY and CDR2 SVGAGI. The CDR3 spans 14 residues. Trimming cost V 6 bases and J 9 bases, with 18 bases left between them. The CDR3 region is CASSFEPGLRPQHF. In DNA, the CDR3 is TGTGCCAGCAGCTTCGAACCGGGCCTTCGGCCCCAGCATTTT.

The rearrangement joins TRBV5-5 to TRBJ2-3, with TRBD2 matching 11 bases. The CDR3 is 16 residues long. Germline CDR1 SGHKS, CDR2 YYEKEE (reference sequence). With 0 bases clipped from V and 1 base from J, the junction kept 1 base outside the gene matches. The CDR3 sequence: CASSLASGGRTDTQYF. The CDR3, as DNA: TGTGCCAGCAGCTTGGCTAGCGGGGGGCGCACAGATACGCAGTATTTT.

The chain uses TRBV18 and TRBJ1-1; D perhaps matches TRBD1 (6 bases). This CDR3 is 16 amino acids long. Germline V gene data show CDR1 as KGHSH and CDR2 as LQKENI. The germline V and J ends were trimmed by 1 base and 5 bases, with 17 bases remaining between them. CDR3 sequence reads: CASSPQGTPRTTEAFF. CDR3 nucleotides: TGTGCCAGCTCACCACAAGGGACACCTAGGACTACTGAAGCTTTCTTT.

This chain links TRBV7-3 with TRBJ1-1, with D possibly TRBD1 on 5 matching bases. The CDR3 sequence is 14 residues long. Germline loops: CDR1 SGHTA, CDR2 FQGTGA. V was clipped by 5 bases and J by 4 bases, with 14 bases between them. For the CDR3, the DNA is TGTGCCAGCAGCGAATCGGGGGAGGGCACTGAAGCTTTCTTT. Encoded protein: CASSESGEGTEAFF.

V usage is TRBV2 and J usage is TRBJ2-1; the D gene could be TRBD1 or TRBD2 (5 bases each). The CDR3 sequence is 15 residues long. Trimming took 3 bases from V and 0 from J, leaving 9 bases between them. Germline V gene lookup returns CDR1 SNHLY and CDR2 FYNNEI. The CDR3 loop is CASSDGGGSYNEQFF. The CDR3 region has the DNA TGTGCCAGCAGTGATGGTGGGGGCTCCTACAATGAGCAGTTCTTC.

The V and J genes are TRBV11-2 and TRBJ1-4; 7 bases map to TRBD1. The germline V gene encodes CDR1 SGHAT and CDR2 FQNNGV. V shed 3 bases, J shed 4 bases, and the junction held 5 bases outside the gene matches. CDR3 length: 15 amino acids. The CDR3 region is CASSFSGTVNEKLFF. The CDR3 DNA sequence: TGTGCCAGCAGCTTTTCCGGGACAGTTAATGAAAAACTGTTTTTT.

CDR3 sequence: CASSLEGWELFF. The CDR3 DNA reads TGTGCCAGCAGCTTAGAGGGTTGGGAGCTGTTTTTT. The V and J genes are TRBV7-9 and TRBJ2-2, with no clear D. The CDR3 is 12 amino acids. The germline V gene has CDR1 SEHNR and CDR2 FQNEAQ (reference sequence). Trimming stripped 1 base from V and 9 bases from J, with 6 bases between.

The chain links TRBV5-1 to TRBJ1-2, with 8 bases lining up with TRBD1. The CDR3 has 14 residues. V shed 4 bases and J 0 bases; nucleotides not matched to a gene: 2. Germline CDR1 is SGHRS and CDR2 is YFSETQ. The CDR3 reads CASSAGGTNYGYTF. CDR3 bases: TGCGCCAGCAGCGCAGGGGGCACTAACTATGGCTACACCTTC.

The J gene is TRBJ1-2, the V gene TRBV5-1; no definite D call. The CDR3 extends over 14 amino acids. Germline V gene sequence: CDR1 SGHRS, CDR2 YFSETQ. V was cut by 0 bases and J by 4 bases, with 10 bases left in between. The chain's CDR3 is CASSLEATTYGYTF. CDR3 DNA sequence: TGCGCCAGCAGCTTGGAGGCGACAACCTATGGCTACACCTTC.

The rearrangement uses TRBV18 and TRBJ2-7; 8 nucleotides agree with TRBD2. Trimming at V came to 2 bases and at J to 7 bases, leaving 1 base not matched to a gene. Germline values: CDR1 KGHSH, CDR2 LQKENI. This CDR3 is 12 amino acids long. This CDR3 reads CASSPTGGEQYF. CDR3 DNA sequence: TGTGCCAGCTCACCAACGGGGGGGGAGCAGTACTTC.

This chain uses TRBV4-1 with TRBJ2-7; D possibly corresponds to TRBD2 (6 bases). V was shortened by 3 bases and J by 6 bases, with 18 bases between the two germline ends. Germline V gene sequence: CDR1 MGHRA, CDR2 YSYEKL. This CDR3 is built from 15 residues. CDR3 loop: CASSHGRWEDREQYV. CDR3 sequence (DNA): TGCGCCAGCAGCCACGGTAGGTGGGAGGATCGCGAGCAGTACGTC.

This clone was seen once. The chain has TRBV4-3 and TRBJ2-1; the D gene is possibly TRBD1 (5 bases). Between the trimmed V and J ends, which lost 0 bases and 10 bases, there was a span of 16 bases. The length of the CDR3 is 15 residues. Germline CDR1 reads LGHNA; CDR2 reads YSLEER. CDR3 sequence: CASSQEDLGVSEQFF. CDR3 in DNA: TGCGCCAGCAGCCAAGAAGACTTAGGGGTATCCGAGCAGTTCTTC.

The gene calls are TRBV4-1 and TRBJ1-2; no clear D. The CDR3 consists of 15 residues. V shed 1 base and J shed 2 bases, with 11 bases lying between them. Germline V gene data show CDR1 as MGHRA and CDR2 as YSYEKL. This chain's CDR3 is CASSQVKGANYGYTF. The CDR3 DNA reads as TGCGCCAGCAGCCAAGTAAAGGGCGCGAACTATGGCTACACCTTC.